This T cell receptor (beta chain) was captured in a study of cytomegalovirus exposure and HLA in healthy donors. The study, taken as a whole, reports: Available immune exposure information was restricted to CMV serostatus only.

In the PCR, 60 Vbeta and 13 Jbeta primers were used. Here immunoSEQ multiplex PCR was the method, and the copy in TCRdb shows in-frame clones only, minus some. The sample holds some 100,000 clones, 55% to 85% seen once. Remarks on this clone: What it binds is not known.

From germline, CDR1 is SGHTA and CDR2 FQGTGA. V dropped 1 base and J dropped 1 base, with 4 bases sitting between them. The CDR3 is made up of 14 amino acids. The clonotype originates from a woman aged 18-29 years in good health and CMV-seropositive. The chain carries TRBV7-3 and TRBJ2-2; D is ambiguous. Sequenced input: PBMCs. The CDR3 loop is CASSLRQNTGELFF. The CDR3 nucleotides read TGTGCCAGCAGCTTAAGGCAGAACACCGGGGAGCTGTTTTTT.